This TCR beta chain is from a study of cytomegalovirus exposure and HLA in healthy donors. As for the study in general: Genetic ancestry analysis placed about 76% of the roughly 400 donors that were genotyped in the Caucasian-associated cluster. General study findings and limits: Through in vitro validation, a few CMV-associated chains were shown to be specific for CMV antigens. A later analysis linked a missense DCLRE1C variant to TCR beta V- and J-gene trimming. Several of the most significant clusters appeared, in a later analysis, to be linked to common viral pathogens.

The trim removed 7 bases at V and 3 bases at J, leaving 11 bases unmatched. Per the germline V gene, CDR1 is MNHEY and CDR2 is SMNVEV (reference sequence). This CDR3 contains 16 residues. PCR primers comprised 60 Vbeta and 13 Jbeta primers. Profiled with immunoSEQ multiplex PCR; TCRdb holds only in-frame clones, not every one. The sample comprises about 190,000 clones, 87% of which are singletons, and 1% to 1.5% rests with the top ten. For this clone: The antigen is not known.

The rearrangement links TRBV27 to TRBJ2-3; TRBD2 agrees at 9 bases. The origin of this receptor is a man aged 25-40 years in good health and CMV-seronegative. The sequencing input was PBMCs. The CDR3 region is CASKLAPAGGTDTQYF. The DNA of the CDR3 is TGTGCCAGCAAACTCGCTCCAGCGGGAGGAACAGATACGCAGTATTTT.